The 23 T cell receptor beta chains below were found in one sample sequenced in a study of blood T cell repertoires in COVID-19 (dated by TCRdb to between 2020 and 2021). The library was made by the immunoSEQ multiplex PCR assay. Drawn from immuneACCESS, this table holds only the in-frame rearrangements with V and J called that TCRdb kept. Clones are partly lost; checked studies trace under half to an unresolved V gene and leave the rest unexplained. Recorded for this sample are just under 95,000 clones; 80% of them occurred a single time. 19% of the sample lies in the top ten. The sample consisted of peripheral blood. The origin of the receptors is a human donor in a cohort sampled during active COVID-19.

The CDR3 DNA sequence: TGTGCCAGCAGCCCCGGGGACACGGGCATCAATCAGCCCCAGCATTTT. Translated, it gives CASSPGDTGINQPQHF. V and J are TRBV28 and TRBJ1-5; possible D gene TRBD1, 6 bases. The CDR3 has 16 residues. Trimming took 6 bases from V and 3 from J, leaving 18 bases between them. Germline V lookup: CDR1 MDHEN, CDR2 SYDVKM.

This sequence joins TRBV5-1 and TRBJ2-1; TRBD2 agrees at 9 bases. The V and J ends lost 0 bases and 0 bases, in that order; junction bases with no gene match: 13. CDR3 size: 20 residues. Germline lookup yields CDR1 SGHRS and CDR2 YFSETQ. This CDR3 is CASSLGGGLAAYGSYNEQFF. DNA for the CDR3: TGCGCCAGCAGCTTGGGCGGGGGACTAGCCGCATACGGCTCCTACAATGAGCAGTTCTTC.

This rearrangement joins TRBV3-1 (or the pseudogene TRBV3-2) to TRBJ2-7, with a possible D match to TRBD1 (6 bases). The CDR3 contains 15 residues. The ends were cut back, 4 bases at V and 3 bases at J, with 16 bases in the middle. CDR1 is LGHDT, CDR2 YNNKEL, per germline (reference sequence). CDR3: CASSLRDITSYEQYF. The CDR3, as DNA: TGTGCCAGCAGCCTCCGGGACATAACGAGCTACGAGCAGTACTTC.

This chain uses TRBV7-9 with TRBJ2-7, with 7 bases matching TRBD2. V shed 5 bases, J shed 9 bases, and the junction held 7 bases outside the gene matches. Looked up from germline, CDR1 is SEHNR and CDR2 is FQNEAQ (reference sequence). CDR3 length equals 12 residues. The CDR3 region has the DNA TGTGCCAGCAGCCGGGGGGAGGGACTGCAGTACTTC. It translates to CASSRGEGLQYF.

J is TRBJ2-7 and V is TRBV11-2; D is possibly TRBD2 (5 bases). The V gene's germline CDR1 is SGHAT and CDR2 FQNNGV. This CDR3 has 17 amino acids. Trimming removed 4 bases from V and 1 base from J, with 20 bases in between. The CDR3 is CASSSNGERLVSYEQYF. The DNA for the CDR3 is TGTGCCAGCAGCTCAAACGGGGAGCGGCTAGTATCCTACGAGCAGTACTTC.

The J gene is TRBJ1-1, the V gene TRBV5-1, with D uncertain. The CDR3 runs 14 residues. Per the germline V gene, CDR1 is SGHRS and CDR2 is YFSETQ. The V end was cut by 6 bases, the J end by 4 bases, with 16 bases between. CDR3 nucleotides: TGCGCCAGCAACCTCTTGTCGGGGAGCACTGAAGCTTTCTTT. Encoded protein: CASNLLSGSTEAFF.

V and J are TRBV3-1 (or the pseudogene TRBV3-2) and TRBJ2-2; 16 bases align to TRBD2. The J segment lost 7 bases and the V segment lost 4 bases, leaving 9 bases of the junction unmatched. This CDR3 comprises 18 residues. Looked up from germline, CDR1 is LGHDT and CDR2 is YNNKEL (reference sequence). CDR3 protein: CASSRPGLAGGPGGELFF. The CDR3 coding sequence is TGTGCCAGCAGCCGGCCGGGACTAGCGGGAGGGCCCGGCGGGGAGCTGTTTTTT.

V usage is TRBV30 and J usage is TRBJ1-2, with D maybe TRBD1 (5 bases). Germline V lookup: CDR1 GTSNPN, CDR2 SVGIG (reference sequence). This CDR3 has 12 residues. V was cut by 2 bases and J by 10 bases, with 14 bases left in between. The CDR3 here is CAWSYIGGDYTF. The CDR3 DNA reads TGTGCCTGGAGTTATATAGGAGGGGACTACACCTTC.

The chain links TRBV20-1 to TRBJ1-2; 7 bases map to TRBD1. The ends lost 3 bases at V and 2 bases at J; junction bases unmatched: 15. The CDR3 spans 17 residues. Germline CDR1 and CDR2: DFQATT and SNEGSKA (reference sequence). The DNA for the CDR3 is TGCAGTGCTAGTACGCGACAGGGAAGGGTAGGCAACTATGGCTACACCTTC. Translated, it gives CSASTRQGRVGNYGYTF.

The CDR3 protein is CASRSLGQTMNTEAFF. CDR3 coding DNA: TGTGCCAGCAGATCCTTAGGACAGACCATGAACACTGAAGCTTTCTTT. The genes are TRBV6-6 and TRBJ1-1; TRBD1 might be the D (6 bases). The CDR3 covers 16 residues. The germline V and J ends were trimmed by 6 bases and 0 bases, with 17 bases remaining between them. CDR1 MNHNY and CDR2 SVGAGI come from the germline V gene (reference sequence).

For this clone: Other DNA sequences in this sample translate to the same CDR3. The chain uses TRBV5-1 and TRBJ1-4; D gene uncertain. Per the germline V gene, CDR1 is SGHRS and CDR2 is YFSETQ. Trimming shortened V by 4 bases and J by 5 bases, and 12 bases separated the two germline ends. This CDR3 has 14 amino acids. The CDR3 protein is CASSRTGKNEKLFF. CDR3 nucleotide sequence: TGCGCCAGCAGCAGAACCGGGAAGAATGAAAAACTGTTTTTT.

This chain connects TRBV18 to TRBJ1-6, with TRBD1 matching over 12 bases. The CDR3 loop spans 15 amino acids. The germline CDR1 and CDR2 sequences are KGHSH and LQKENI. Trimming at V came to 3 bases and at J to 10 bases, leaving 4 bases not matched to a gene. For the CDR3, the DNA is TGTGCCAGCTCACCTGGGACAGGGGGCATGTCACCCCTCCACTTT. Protein sequence: CASSPGTGGMSPLHF. Full variable domain (missing parts from reference TRBV18 and TRBJ1-6): NAGVMQNPRHLVRRRGQEARLRCSPMKGHSHVYWYRQLPEEGLKFMVYLQKENIIDESGMPKERFSAEFPKEGPSILRIQQVVRGDSAAYFCASSPGTGGMSPLHFGNGTRLTVT.

The chain uses TRBV19 and TRBJ2-1; 10 nucleotides align to TRBD1. Looked up from germline, CDR1 is LNHDA and CDR2 is SQIVND (reference sequence). The CDR3 loop spans 15 amino acids. Trimming cost V 6 bases and J 5 bases; bases outside gene matches: 7. CDR3 nucleotides: TGTGCCAGTAGGCTGACAGGGGGCCTCGACAATGAGCAGTTCTTC. Protein sequence: CASRLTGGLDNEQFF.

V usage is TRBV30 and J usage is TRBJ2-7, with 9 bases that match TRBD1. Looked up from germline, CDR1 is GTSNPN and CDR2 is SVGIG (reference sequence). The CDR3 has 15 residues. Germline trimming cut 1 base from V and 2 bases from J; bases unmatched to any gene: 6. The CDR3 DNA reads as TGTGCCTGGAGTGGTAAGGGACAGGGTACCTACGAGCAGTACTTC. Translation: CAWSGKGQGTYEQYF.

The rearrangement links TRBV3-1 (or the pseudogene TRBV3-2) to TRBJ2-1; D may be TRBD2 (6 bases). V lost 4 bases to trimming and J lost 7 bases, with 14 bases between them. CDR1 is LGHDT, CDR2 YNNKEL, per germline (reference sequence). This CDR3 is built from 14 residues. CDR3 nucleotides: TGTGCCAGCAGCCTCCGCGGGAATGGGAATGAGCAGTTCTTC. Protein sequence: CASSLRGNGNEQFF.

This chain uses TRBV24-1 with TRBJ2-1, with TRBD1 matching 7 bases. V lost 12 bases to trimming and J lost 4 bases; unmatched junction nucleotides: 8. Germline CDR1 KGHDR, CDR2 SFDVKD. CDR3 size: 13 residues. CDR3 in DNA: TGTGCCCCCCGCCGACAGGGATACAATGAGCAGTTCTTC. Translated: CAPRRQGYNEQFF.

This clone was observed a handful of times. The chain uses TRBV6-5 and TRBJ2-2, with D unresolved. The CDR3 runs 13 residues. Germline V gives CDR1 MNHEY, CDR2 SVGAGI. Deletions cut 2 bases from V and 2 bases from J, with 3 bases between. The CDR3 protein is CASSYPNTGELFF. DNA of the CDR3: TGTGCCAGCAGTTACCCTAACACCGGGGAGCTGTTTTTT.

This chain joins TRBV28 and TRBJ1-2, with D hard to call. The CDR3 totals 15 residues. Looked up from germline, CDR1 is MDHEN and CDR2 is SYDVKM. The ends were cut back, 4 bases at V and 6 bases at J, with 18 bases in the middle. DNA for the CDR3: TGTGCCAGCAGTTCGTTTGTCGGTGTTAGCAATGGCTACACCTTC. It yields the protein CASSSFVGVSNGYTF.

The chain links TRBV7-2 to TRBJ1-5, with D tentatively TRBD1 (5 bases). Trimming removed 7 bases from V and 9 bases from J, with 16 bases in between. This CDR3 contains 13 residues. CDR1 and CDR2 from the germline V gene are SGHTA and FQGNSA. For the CDR3, the DNA is TGTGCCAGCACTCCGATGGGGGGGTTGCCCCAGCATTTT. Its protein product is CASTPMGGLPQHF. The full variable domain, with the rest looked up from reference TRBV7-2 and TRBJ1-5, is GAGVSQSPSNKVTEKGKDVELRCDPISGHTALYWYRQSLGQGLEFLIYFQGNSAPDKSGLPSDRFSAERTGGSVSTLTIQRTQQEDSAVYLCASTPMGGLPQHFGDGTRLSIL.

The CDR3 reads CATTFGPANYGYTF. The CDR3 DNA follows: TGTGCCACCACCTTTGGTCCCGCGAACTATGGCTACACCTTC. The chain has TRBV10-3 and TRBJ1-2; the D is unclear. V shed 10 bases and J shed 2 bases, with 17 bases lying between them. Germline values: CDR1 ENHRY, CDR2 SYGVKD. The CDR3 contains 14 residues.

The V and J genes are TRBV28 and TRBJ1-3, with 9 nucleotides matching TRBD1. CDR1 is MDHEN and CDR2 is SYDVKM in the germline V gene. The CDR3 runs to 16 residues. The trim removed 7 bases at V and 7 bases at J, leaving 14 bases unmatched. The CDR3 region is CASTPLGQGNSNTIYF. In nucleotides, the CDR3 is TGTGCCAGCACCCCCTTGGGACAGGGTAACTCGAACACCATATATTTT.

The V gene is TRBV5-1, the J gene TRBJ2-4, with a tentative D call TRBD1 (5 bases). Per germline, CDR1 SGHRS and CDR2 YFSETQ. CDR3 size: 15 residues. The V end lost 0 bases, the J end lost 8 bases, and 15 bases lay between the germline ends. This CDR3 reads CASSLAPSQGYIQYF. CDR3 DNA: TGCGCCAGCAGCTTGGCCCCCTCGCAGGGATACATTCAGTACTTC.

The chain employs TRBV24-1 and TRBJ2-5; 12 bases are shared with TRBD2. Per the germline V gene, CDR1 is KGHDR and CDR2 is SFDVKD. This CDR3 spans 16 amino acids. Unmatched junction bases numbered 4, after V lost 3 bases and J lost 3 bases. The CDR3 loop is CATSDPLAGGKETQYF. The CDR3 bases are TGTGCCACCAGTGATCCCCTAGCGGGAGGGAAAGAGACCCAGTACTTC.